The 17 T cell receptor beta chains presented below share a single source sample, sequenced in a study of regulatory T cells in long-lasting Graves disease. Time point defined: persistent/refractory GD, antithyroid drugs over 5 years with positive TRAb. RNA isolated from PBMCs was used to make the TCR library. TCR beta libraries were built with iRepertoire HTBI primers and Arm-PCR of CDR3 regions. TCRdb reprocessed the multiplex PCR reads with MiXCR, giving one entry per CDR3 protein. The data hold approximately 350,000 distinct CDR3 sequences, with roughly 24% observed a single time. The sequences come from peripheral blood mononuclear cells (PBMCs), collected when the disease was refractory, from a patient treated with antithyroid drugs. The receptor set was obtained from a middle-aged woman with Graves disease.

This chain joins TRBV20-1 and TRBJ2-3; D may match TRBD1 or TRBD2 (7 bases each). The V end lost 2 bases, the J end lost 2 bases, and 14 bases lay between the germline ends. Germline CDR1 and CDR2: DFQATT and SNEGSKA (reference sequence). The CDR3 contains 15 residues. The CDR3 DNA reads TGCAGTGCTAGAAAGACAGGGAGGGACACAGATACGCAGTATTTT. Translating it yields CSARKTGRDTDTQYF.

This clonotype has at least ten counts. The V and J genes are TRBV20-1 and TRBJ1-1; a possible D gene is TRBD1 (5 bases). CDR1 is DFQATT, CDR2 SNEGSKA, per germline (reference sequence). This CDR3 is built from 13 residues. V shed 6 bases and J shed 1 base, with 12 bases lying between them. The CDR3 bases are TGCAGTGCGGGGGACCCCTCGAACACTGAAGCTTTCTTT. Its translation is CSAGDPSNTEAFF.

The chain carries TRBV7-3 and TRBJ2-7; the match to TRBD1 covers 8 bases. This CDR3 comprises 15 residues. Per the germline V gene, CDR1 is SGHTA and CDR2 is FQGTGA. The ends lost 1 base at V and 2 bases at J; junction bases unmatched: 4. For the CDR3, the DNA is TGTGCCAGCAGCTTAAAGTCAGGGGGCGCCTACGAGCAGTACTTC. It codes for CASSLKSGGAYEQYF.

This clonotype has ten or more counts. V and J are TRBV5-4 and TRBJ1-1, with D hard to call. The ends were cut back, 0 bases at V and 4 bases at J, with 10 bases in the middle. There are 14 residues in the CDR3. In germline, CDR1 is SGHNT, CDR2 YYREEE (reference sequence). Written as DNA, the CDR3 is TGTGCCAGCAGCTTGGGAGGCCGGAGCACTGAAGCTTTCTTT. It codes for CASSLGGRSTEAFF.

This clonotype was observed at least ten times. This chain uses TRBV11-3 with TRBJ2-4; D is ambiguous. Looked up from germline, CDR1 is SGHNT and CDR2 is YENEEA. V was clipped by 0 bases and J by 6 bases, with 9 bases between them. This CDR3 region has 14 residues. CDR3 coding DNA: TGTGCCAGCAGCTTAGATCATGGCAGAAACATTCAGTACTTC. Protein sequence: CASSLDHGRNIQYF.

V gene TRBV7-2 combines with J gene TRBJ2-3, with 11 positions matching TRBD2. V was pared by 5 bases and J by 2 bases, with 6 bases of the junction left unmatched. The germline V gene has CDR1 SGHTA and CDR2 FQGNSA. This CDR3 contains 16 residues. The CDR3 region is CASSPRLAGITDTQYF. DNA for the CDR3: TGTGCCAGCAGCCCAAGACTAGCGGGAATCACAGATACGCAGTATTTT. Using reference TRBV7-2 and TRBJ2-3 for the parts outside the CDR3, the full variable domain is GAGVSQSPSNKVTEKGKDVELRCDPISGHTALYWYRQSLGQGLEFLIYFQGNSAPDKSGLPSDRFSAERTGGSVSTLTIQRTQQEDSAVYLCASSPRLAGITDTQYFGPGTRLTVL.

The rearrangement joins TRBV20-1 to TRBJ2-7, with 14 bases lining up with TRBD2. Germline V gene data show CDR1 as DFQATT and CDR2 as SNEGSKA (reference sequence). The V gene end was trimmed by 4 bases and the J gene end by 6 bases; junction bases not matched to a gene: 5. This CDR3 contains 14 residues. CDR3 DNA: TGCAGTGCTATGGGGACTAGCGGGAGCGGCGAGCAGTACTTC. Translation: CSAMGTSGSGEQYF.

J is TRBJ1-2 and V is TRBV24-1; D possibly corresponds to TRBD1 (5 bases). Germline V gene data show CDR1 as KGHDR and CDR2 as SFDVKD. V was cut by 9 bases and J by 2 bases, with 12 bases left in between. CDR3 length equals 13 residues. The CDR3 loop is CATQPGDNYGYTF. The CDR3 bases are TGTGCCACCCAACCCGGGGACAACTATGGCTACACCTTC.

The chain combines TRBV10-3 with TRBJ1-3; a possible D gene is TRBD1 (6 bases). Germline CDR1 reads ENHRY; CDR2 reads SYGVKD. V lost 0 bases and J lost 2, with 32 bases in between. The length of the CDR3 is 23 residues. CDR3 residues: CAISESPGPRFRRGELAGNTIYF. In nucleotides, the CDR3 is TGTGCCATCAGTGAGTCACCGGGGCCCCGTTTCCGCAGGGGAGAATTGGCTGGAAACACCATATATTTT.

In its sample, this clonotype was seen a few times. The chain combines TRBV19 with TRBJ1-2; 11 positions agree with TRBD1. The CDR3 consists of 15 residues. The trim removed 3 bases at V and 2 bases at J, leaving 2 bases unmatched. Germline V gene lookup returns CDR1 LNHDA and CDR2 SQIVND (reference sequence). Written as DNA, the CDR3 is TGTGCCAGTAGTATCGGACAGGGGGCGAACTATGGCTACACCTTC. This codes for CASSIGQGANYGYTF.

This clonotype was seen at least ten times. J is TRBJ1-5 and V is TRBV12-3 or TRBV12-4; 8 bases match TRBD1. J gave up 3 bases and V 6 bases, and 4 bases lay outside the gene matches. The CDR3 sequence is 14 residues long. Written as DNA, the CDR3 is TGTGCCAGCAGGCGACAGGGGCCCAATCAGCCCCAGCATTTT. Its translation: CASRRQGPNQPQHF.

The CDR3 here is CSAATGTAYNEQFF. CDR3 DNA: TGCAGTGCTGCCACCGGGACAGCCTACAATGAGCAGTTCTTC. This sequence joins TRBV20-1 and TRBJ2-1; TRBD1 matches at 7 bases. V was clipped by 5 bases and J by 2 bases; unmatched bases: 6. The CDR3 extends over 14 amino acids. Looked up from germline, CDR1 is DFQATT and CDR2 is SNEGSKA (reference sequence).

In its sample, this clonotype was seen a few times. This chain connects TRBV10-3 to TRBJ1-4; 7 nucleotides line up with TRBD1. V was pared by 5 bases and J by 3 bases, with 3 bases of the junction left unmatched. Germline CDR1 is ENHRY and CDR2 is SYGVKD. This CDR3 region has 14 residues. CDR3 sequence reads: CAISRQGPNEKLFF. The CDR3 DNA is TGTGCCATCAGTCGACAGGGTCCTAATGAAAAACTGTTTTTT.

The V call is TRBV6-5, the J call TRBJ2-1, with 9 nucleotides matching TRBD2. The V gene's germline CDR1 is MNHEY and CDR2 SVGAGI. V gave up 4 bases and J gave up 8 bases; unmatched junction bases: 9. The CDR3 runs to 15 residues. The DNA for the CDR3 is TGTGCCAGCAGTTCCCCATCTAGCGGGATTCATGAGCAGTTCTTC. Translating gives CASSSPSSGIHEQFF.

Comments on this clonotype: A much larger clone is a single base away; this may be a read error. This chain links TRBV6-2 or TRBV6-3 with TRBJ1-5, with no clear D. CDR1 is MNHEY, CDR2 SVGEGT, per germline. Trimming removed 6 bases from V and 9 bases from J, with 15 bases in between. The CDR3 loop spans 13 amino acids. The CDR3 is CASRAAGPRPQHF. CDR3 DNA: TGTGCCAGCAGGGCGGCCGGCCCGCGGCCCCAGCATTTT.

This clonotype has at least ten counts. The rearrangement uses TRBV28 and TRBJ2-7; 7 nucleotides agree with TRBD1. The germline gives CDR1 MDHEN, CDR2 SYDVKM. The length of the CDR3 is 18 residues. Trimming removed 4 bases from V and 3 bases from J; junction bases left unmatched: 18. The CDR3 bases are TGTGCCAGCAGTTCCAACCACCTCCGACAGGGAGTAAACTACGAGCAGTACTTC. Translated, it gives CASSSNHLRQGVNYEQYF.

This clonotype was picked up a small number of times. V gene TRBV6-1 combines with J gene TRBJ2-7, with TRBD1 as a possible D gene (6 bases). This CDR3 has 19 amino acids. The V end lost 5 bases, the J end lost 5 bases, and 31 bases lay between the germline ends. Germline-derived CDR1 and CDR2 are MNHNS and SASEGT. The CDR3 DNA reads as TGTGCCAGCAGTCCTACTACTTTCGGATACAGGGAATTTTTCGACGAGCAGTACTTC. Residues: CASSPTTFGYREFFDEQYF.